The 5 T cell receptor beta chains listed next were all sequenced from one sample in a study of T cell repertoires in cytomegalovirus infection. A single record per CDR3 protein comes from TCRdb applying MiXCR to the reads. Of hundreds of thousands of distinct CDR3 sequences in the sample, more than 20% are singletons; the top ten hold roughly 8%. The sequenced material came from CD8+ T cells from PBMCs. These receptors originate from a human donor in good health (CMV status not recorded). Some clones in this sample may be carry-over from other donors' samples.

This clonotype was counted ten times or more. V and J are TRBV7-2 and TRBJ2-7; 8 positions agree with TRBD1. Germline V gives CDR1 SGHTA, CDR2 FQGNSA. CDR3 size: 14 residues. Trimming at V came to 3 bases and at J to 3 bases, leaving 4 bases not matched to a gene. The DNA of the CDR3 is TGTGCCAGCAGCTTGACAGGGGACCTCTACGAGCAGTACGTC. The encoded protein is CASSLTGDLYEQYV.

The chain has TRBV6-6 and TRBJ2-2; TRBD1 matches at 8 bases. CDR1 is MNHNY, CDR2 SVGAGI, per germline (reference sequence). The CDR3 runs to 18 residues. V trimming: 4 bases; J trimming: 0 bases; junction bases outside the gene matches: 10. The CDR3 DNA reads TGTGCCAGCAGTTCGTTACCGGGACAGGCTACGAACACCGGGGAGCTGTTTTTT. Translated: CASSSLPGQATNTGELFF.

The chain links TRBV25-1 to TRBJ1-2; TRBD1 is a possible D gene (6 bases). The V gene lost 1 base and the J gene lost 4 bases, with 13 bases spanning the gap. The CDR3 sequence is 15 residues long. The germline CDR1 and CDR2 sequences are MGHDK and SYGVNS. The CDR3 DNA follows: TGTGCCAGCAGTGAATCAGAAACAGGGCCCTATGGCTACACCTTC. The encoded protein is CASSESETGPYGYTF.

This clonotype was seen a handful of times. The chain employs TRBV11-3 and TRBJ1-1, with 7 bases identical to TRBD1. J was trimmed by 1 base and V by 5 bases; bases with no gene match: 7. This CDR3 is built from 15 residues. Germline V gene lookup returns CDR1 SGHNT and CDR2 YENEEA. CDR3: CASSPRQGENTEAFF. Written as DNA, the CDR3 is TGTGCCAGCAGCCCCCGACAGGGAGAGAACACTGAAGCTTTCTTT.

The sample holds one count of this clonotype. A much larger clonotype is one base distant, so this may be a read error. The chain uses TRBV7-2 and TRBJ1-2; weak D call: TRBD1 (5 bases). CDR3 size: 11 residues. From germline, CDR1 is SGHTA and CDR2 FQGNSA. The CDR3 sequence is CVSPGGNGYTF. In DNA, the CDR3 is TGTGTCAGTCCGGGGGGAAATGGCTACACCTTC.